The next 12 T cell receptor beta chains were all read from a single sample in a study of T cell responses to AZD1222 COVID-19 vaccine. Repertoires were generated with immunoSEQ multiplex PCR, while TCRdb's copy carries only in-frame clones and drops some. The sample lists 130,000 to 150,000 clones; approximately 94% were seen once. The specimen was peripheral blood, collected on day 0 of AZD1222 vaccination. These receptors were taken from an adult in good health.

V and J are TRBV7-3 and TRBJ2-1; 9 bases fit TRBD2. The CDR3 has 15 amino acids. The V gene end was trimmed by 5 bases and the J gene end by 9 bases; junction bases not matched to a gene: 11. Germline-derived CDR1 and CDR2 are SGHTA and FQGTGA. The chain's CDR3 is CASSLPAGGGGEQFF. CDR3 nucleotide sequence: TGTGCCAGCAGCCTCCCGGCGGGGGGGGGCGGTGAGCAGTTCTTC. The full variable domain, rest sourced from reference TRBV7-3 and TRBJ2-1, is GAGVSQTPSNKVTEKGKYVELRCDPISGHTALYWYRQSLGQGPEFLIYFQGTGAADDSGLPNDRFFAVRPEGSVSTLKIQRTERGDSAVYLCASSLPAGGGGEQFFGPGTRLTVL.

This chain connects TRBV7-3 to TRBJ1-1, with TRBD1 as a possible D gene (6 bases). Per the germline V gene, CDR1 is SGHTA and CDR2 is FQGTGA. This CDR3 is built from 14 residues. The V end was cut by 2 bases, the J end by 13 bases, with 20 bases between. Here the CDR3 reads CASSLGGLGATSFF. In DNA form, the CDR3 reads TGTGCCAGCAGCTTAGGGGGGCTCGGGGCCACGAGTTTCTTT.

The V call is TRBV4-1, the J call TRBJ1-4; D ambiguous. The CDR3 is made up of 17 amino acids. Trimming stripped 1 base from V and 0 bases from J, with 12 bases between. Germline values: CDR1 MGHRA, CDR2 YSYEKL. CDR3 DNA sequence: TGCGCCAGCAGCCAAGTCATGCAGGCCGCAACTAATGAAAAACTGTTTTTT. Translation gives CASSQVMQAATNEKLFF.

The chain combines TRBV6-6 with TRBJ1-4; 7 bases are a match to TRBD1. CDR1 and CDR2 from the germline V gene are MNHNY and SVGAGI (reference sequence). V shed 5 bases and J 7 bases; nucleotides not matched to a gene: 16. CDR3 length: 17 amino acids. DNA for the CDR3: TGTGCCAGCAGTCCTAAAAGGGGCGACAGGGATGGTGAAAAACTGTTTTTT. Its protein is CASSPKRGDRDGEKLFF.

The chain carries TRBV28 and TRBJ1-5; D is perhaps TRBD1 (5 bases). Germline V gene sequence: CDR1 MDHEN, CDR2 SYDVKM. The length of the CDR3 is 14 residues. V lost 5 bases and J lost 6, with 14 bases in between. The DNA for the CDR3 is TGTGCCAGCAGTCCCGGCTGGGGCGGTCAGCCCCAGCATTTT. Translated, it gives CASSPGWGGQPQHF.

The chain links TRBV6-5 to TRBJ2-7; perhaps TRBD2 as D (6 bases). The CDR3 is 14 amino acids. The ends were cut back, 5 bases at V and 1 base at J, with 12 bases in the middle. Germline loops: CDR1 MNHEY, CDR2 SVGAGI. CDR3 coding DNA: TGTGCCAGCAGTCCCTCGGGACTGTCCTACGAGCAGTACTTC. It specifies CASSPSGLSYEQYF.

This chain connects TRBV3-1 (or the pseudogene TRBV3-2) to TRBJ2-2; 9 bases map to TRBD1. CDR1 is LGHDT and CDR2 is YNNKEL in the germline V gene (reference sequence). This CDR3 spans 13 amino acids. Trimming took 8 bases from V and 7 from J; bases not matched to a gene: 5. In nucleotides, the CDR3 is TGTGCCAGCTTGGGACAGGGCGTCGGGGAGCTGTTTTTT. This encodes CASLGQGVGELFF.

The V call is TRBV18, the J call TRBJ2-2; a weak D match, TRBD2 (7 bases). Per germline, CDR1 KGHSH and CDR2 LQKENI. The CDR3 sequence is 16 residues long. Deletions cut 2 bases from V and 2 bases from J, with 12 bases between. The CDR3 region is CASSPFGGLNTGELFF. The CDR3 DNA reads TGTGCCAGCTCACCATTCGGGGGGCTCAACACCGGGGAGCTGTTTTTT.

The chain employs TRBV25-1 and TRBJ2-7, with 11 bases identical to TRBD1. The CDR3 is 15 amino acids. Trimming took 2 bases from V and 4 from J; bases not matched to a gene: 4. Looked up from germline, CDR1 is MGHDK and CDR2 is SYGVNS. CDR3 region: CASSEEGTGGYEQYF. The CDR3 DNA follows: TGTGCCAGCAGTGAAGAGGGGACAGGGGGTTACGAGCAGTACTTC.

The V call is TRBV2, the J call TRBJ2-7; the D gene is possibly TRBD1 (5 bases). There are 17 residues in the CDR3. The V gene lost 3 bases and the J gene lost 4 bases, with 22 bases spanning the gap. In germline, CDR1 is SNHLY, CDR2 FYNNEI. The CDR3: CASSETAPRTPLYEQYF. In nucleotides, the CDR3 is TGTGCCAGCAGTGAGACAGCCCCCCGAACCCCCTTATACGAGCAGTACTTC.

The chain combines TRBV2 with TRBJ1-1; TRBD1 matches 7 bases. Germline V lookup: CDR1 SNHLY, CDR2 FYNNEI. The J segment lost 1 base and the V segment lost 6 bases, leaving 5 bases of the junction unmatched. The CDR3 extends over 14 amino acids. This CDR3 reads CASSRQGGNTEAFF. The CDR3 DNA reads as TGTGCCAGCAGCCGACAGGGAGGGAACACTGAAGCTTTCTTT. Full variable domain (outside the CDR3, taken from reference TRBV2 and TRBJ1-1): EPEVTQTPSHQVTQMGQEVILRCVPISNHLYFYWYRQILGQKVEFLVSFYNNEISEKSEIFDDQFSVERPDGSNFTLKIRSTKLEDSAMYFCASSRQGGNTEAFFGQGTRLTVV.

This clone was seen once. V is TRBV11-2 and J is TRBJ1-1; possible D gene TRBD1, 6 bases. Trimming pared 3 bases from V and 7 bases from J, leaving 9 bases between. The CDR3 spans 12 residues. Germline CDR1 and CDR2: SGHAT and FQNNGV. Here the CDR3 reads CASSFRGDEAFF. As DNA, the CDR3 is TGTGCCAGCAGCTTCAGGGGTGATGAAGCTTTCTTT.